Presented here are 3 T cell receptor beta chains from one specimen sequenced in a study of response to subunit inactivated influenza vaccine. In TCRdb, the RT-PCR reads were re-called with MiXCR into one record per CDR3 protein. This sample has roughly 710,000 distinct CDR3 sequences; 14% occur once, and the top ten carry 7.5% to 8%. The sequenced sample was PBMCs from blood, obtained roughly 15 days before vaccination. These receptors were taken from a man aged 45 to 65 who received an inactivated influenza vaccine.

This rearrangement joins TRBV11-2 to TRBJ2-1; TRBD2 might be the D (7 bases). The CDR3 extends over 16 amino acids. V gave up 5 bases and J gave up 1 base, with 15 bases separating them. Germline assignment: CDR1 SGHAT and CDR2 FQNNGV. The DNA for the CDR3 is TGTGCCAGCAGCCCCACGGGGAGGGGGTCCTACAATGAGCAGTTCTTC. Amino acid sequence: CASSPTGRGSYNEQFF.

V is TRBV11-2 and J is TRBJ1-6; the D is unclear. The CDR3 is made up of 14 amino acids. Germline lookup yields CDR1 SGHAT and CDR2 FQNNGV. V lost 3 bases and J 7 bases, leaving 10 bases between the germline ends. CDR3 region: CASSLGGTNSPLHF. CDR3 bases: TGTGCCAGCAGCTTGGGCGGCACCAATTCACCCCTCCACTTT.

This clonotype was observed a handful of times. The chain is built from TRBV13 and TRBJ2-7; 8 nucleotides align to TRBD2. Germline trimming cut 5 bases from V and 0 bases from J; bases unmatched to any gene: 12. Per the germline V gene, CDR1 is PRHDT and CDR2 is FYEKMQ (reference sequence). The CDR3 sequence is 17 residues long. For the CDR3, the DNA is TGTGCCAGCAGCCAGGCGGCGGGAGGCCCTTTCTCCTACGAGCAGTACTTC. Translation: CASSQAAGGPFSYEQYF. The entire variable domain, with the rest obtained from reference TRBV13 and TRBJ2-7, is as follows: AAGVIQSPRHLIKEKRETATLKCYPIPRHDTVYWYQQGPGQDPQFLISFYEKMQSDKGSIPDRFSAQQFSDYHSELNMSSLELGDSALYFCASSQAAGGPFSYEQYFGPGTRLTVT.